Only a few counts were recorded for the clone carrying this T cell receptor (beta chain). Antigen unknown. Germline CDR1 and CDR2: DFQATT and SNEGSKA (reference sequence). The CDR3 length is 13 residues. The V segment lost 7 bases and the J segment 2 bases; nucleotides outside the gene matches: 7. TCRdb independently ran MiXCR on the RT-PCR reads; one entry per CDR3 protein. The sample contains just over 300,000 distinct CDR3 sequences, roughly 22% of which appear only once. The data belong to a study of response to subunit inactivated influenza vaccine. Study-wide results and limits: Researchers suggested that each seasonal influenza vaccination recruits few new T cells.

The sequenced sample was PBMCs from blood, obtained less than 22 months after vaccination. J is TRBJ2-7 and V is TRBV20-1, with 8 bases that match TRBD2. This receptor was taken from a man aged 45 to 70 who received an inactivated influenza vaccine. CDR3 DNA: TGCAGTGTCGCCGGGAGGGATACCTACGAGCAGTACTTC. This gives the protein CSVAGRDTYEQYF.